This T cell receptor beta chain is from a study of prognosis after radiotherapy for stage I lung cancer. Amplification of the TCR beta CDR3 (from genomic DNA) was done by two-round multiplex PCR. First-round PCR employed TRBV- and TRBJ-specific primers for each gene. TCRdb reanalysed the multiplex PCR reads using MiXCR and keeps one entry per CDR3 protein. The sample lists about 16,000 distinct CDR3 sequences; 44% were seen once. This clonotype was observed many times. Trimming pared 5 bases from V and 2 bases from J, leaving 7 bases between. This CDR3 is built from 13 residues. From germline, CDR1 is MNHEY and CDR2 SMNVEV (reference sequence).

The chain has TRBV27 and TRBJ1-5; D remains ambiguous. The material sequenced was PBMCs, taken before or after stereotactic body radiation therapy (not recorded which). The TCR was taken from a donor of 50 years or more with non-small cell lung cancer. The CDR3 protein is CASSPQGNQPQHF. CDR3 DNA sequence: TGTGCCAGCAGTCCCCAGGGCAATCAGCCCCAGCATTTT.